This T cell receptor (beta chain) was obtained from a study of Ad26.COV2.S vaccination and SARS-CoV-2 variants. As for this clone: Its ends do not fully match the called genes, so a read error is possible.

As for treatment: roughly 18 received Ad26.COV2.S at low or high dose, single or two shots; roughly five received placebo; per-sample allocation not given. The samples date from day 63 after the first vaccine or placebo injection. CDR3 length: 11 residues. The germline V gene has CDR1 SGHRS and CDR2 YFSETQ. The assay was immunoSEQ multiplex PCR, and TCRdb's table has in-frame clones only and misses some. The data hold roughly 400,000 clones, with 89% observed a single time. This chain uses TRBV5-1 with TRBJ2-1; D ambiguous. Source: peripheral blood, taken in a trial of Ad26.COV2.S vaccine versus placebo. The receptor comes from a person between 18 and 59 years old who received the Ad26.COV2.S COVID-19 vaccine or a placebo. Here the CDR3 DNA reads TGCGCCAGCAGATTGGGCTATGAGCAGTTCTTC. Its translation: CASRLGYEQFF.